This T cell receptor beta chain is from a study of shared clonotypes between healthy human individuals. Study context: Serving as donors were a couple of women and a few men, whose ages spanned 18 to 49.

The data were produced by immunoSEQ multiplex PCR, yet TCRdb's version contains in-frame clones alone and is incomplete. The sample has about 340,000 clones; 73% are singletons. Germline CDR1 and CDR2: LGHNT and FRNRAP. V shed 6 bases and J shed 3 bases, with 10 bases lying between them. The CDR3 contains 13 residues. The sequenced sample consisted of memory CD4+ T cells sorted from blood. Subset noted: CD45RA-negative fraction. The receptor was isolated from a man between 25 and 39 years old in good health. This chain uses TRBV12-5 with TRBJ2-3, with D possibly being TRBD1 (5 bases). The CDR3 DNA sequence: TGTGCTAGTGGGCAGGGCTGGACAGATACGCAGTATTTT. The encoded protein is CASGQGWTDTQYF.